The source of this TCR beta chain is a study of T cells after yellow fever vaccination. As TCR cDNA was made by 5'RACE template switching, a universal primer site and UMIs were added. TCRdb reprocessed the 5' RACE reads with MiXCR, giving one entry per CDR3 protein. This table has 500,000 to 650,000 distinct CDR3 sequences, roughly a sixth appearing once. This clonotype was seen a few times. Its specificity is not known. The CDR3 spans 10 residues. Trimming shortened V by 3 bases and J by 9 bases, and 4 bases separated the two germline ends. The germline CDR1 and CDR2 sequences are MDHEN and SYDVKM. Study-wide results and limits: The study found a weaker secondary response that peaked faster, day 5 versus 15. Abundant bulk-derived clonotypes could contaminate FACS-sorted repertoires. Few clonotypes appeared in both CD4 and CD8 compartments.

Here the sequenced sample was PBMCs, taken 4 to 5 days after the first yellow fever vaccination. This receptor was taken from a man between 18 and 35 years old who received the YFV17D yellow fever vaccine. This rearrangement joins TRBV28 to TRBJ2-3, with D uncertain. The CDR3 coding sequence is TGTGCCAGCAGTTTTAAGACGCAGTATTTT. Its translation: CASSFKTQYF.